This T cell receptor beta chain stems from a study of cytomegalovirus exposure and HLA in healthy donors. With 60 Vbeta and 13 Jbeta primers, the PCR was carried out. Measured with immunoSEQ multiplex PCR; TCRdb has only the in-frame clones, and not every one. This table has 140,000 or so clones, 61% appearing once. V was clipped by 6 bases and J by 0 bases, with 27 bases between them. This CDR3 has 21 residues. Germline-derived CDR1 and CDR2 are LNHDA and SQIVND (reference sequence). The chain is built from TRBV19 and TRBJ2-6, with D perhaps TRBD1 (5 bases). Specimen: PBMCs. The sequence was obtained from a male donor in good health and CMV-seronegative. The CDR3 spells CASRSLQGLAAPLSGANVLTF. CDR3 in DNA: TGTGCCAGTAGATCGCTTCAGGGTTTGGCTGCCCCCCTCTCTGGGGCCAACGTCCTGACTTTC.